Sequencing of this T cell receptor beta chain was carried out in a study of CD8+ T cells in alopecia areata. TCR sequencing used cDNA made by reverse transcription of extracted RNA. Clones were read by immunoSEQ multiplex PCR, and TCRdb kept only the in-frame ones, dropping some. The sample yields about 70,000 clones, 29% seen once. Only a few counts were recorded for this clone. Its antigen is not identified. This sample's treatment: oral pan-JAK inhibitor, 5-10 mg twice daily. Findings and caveats of the study: With tofacitinib ongoing, many expanded lesional clones persisted in both scalp and blood.

The CDR3 extends over 15 amino acids. Germline values: CDR1 SQVTM, CDR2 ANQGSEA. Trimming stripped 7 bases from V and 6 bases from J, with 22 bases between. The TCR was taken from a human donor with alopecia areata. The specimen comprised CD8+ T cells sorted from blood, sampled at week 4, from a patient treated with tofacitinib. The chain joins TRBV29-1 to TRBJ2-1; D gene uncertain. CDR3 sequence: CSAKRNGPFLNEQFF. CDR3 coding DNA: TGCAGCGCCAAGAGGAATGGCCCCTTCCTCAATGAGCAGTTCTTC.